The clone carrying this TCR beta chain was counted a few times. Its antigen is unknown. CDR1 SGHTA and CDR2 FQGNSA come from the germline V gene. The CDR3 runs to 17 residues. Trimming took 5 bases from V and 6 from J; bases not matched to a gene: 11. This sample was taken from a study of human T cells and chemical hapten exposure. Study-level information: Patches with 0.01% DPC went on the upper back, and the tests were read at 6 days.

The time point: pre-sensitization, week 0. Specified treatment: therapeutic diphenylcyclopropenone sensitization with weekly scalp DPC. Individual cDNA molecules received unique molecular identifiers in the library. TCRdb fed the RACE reads into MiXCR, producing one record per CDR3 protein. The profile shows around 200,000 distinct CDR3 sequences, around 30% of them singletons. Study-level results: The presence of alopecia in the donors means their immune response may differ from healthy people's.

The chain carries TRBV7-2 and TRBJ2-7; 15 bases are shared with TRBD2. The TCR sequence derives from a woman in her twenties or thirties with alopecia areata. Some clones in this sample may be carry-over from other donors' samples. The input for sequencing was whole blood, taken in connection with sensitization to the hapten diphenylcyclopropenone (DPC). The CDR3 region has the DNA TGTGCCAGCAGCGCGCCCCGGGGACTAGCGGGAGGCGGCGAGCAGTACTTC. It is translated as CASSAPRGLAGGGEQYF.